These 25 T cell receptor beta chains were sequenced from one sample in a study of blood T cell repertoires in COVID-19. Measured with immunoSEQ multiplex PCR; TCRdb has only the in-frame clones, and not every one. The sample shows roughly 310,000 clones, 89% of them seen only once. The sample consisted of PBMCs or T cells enriched from blood (not recorded which). The receptors were sampled from a woman aged 40 to 55 who had recovered from COVID-19.

The chain carries TRBV7-2 and TRBJ1-1; D remains unclear. The CDR3 has 15 amino acids. With 2 bases removed from V and 4 bases from J, the gap between germline ends came to 14 bases. CDR1 and CDR2 from the germline V gene are SGHTA and FQGNSA. The CDR3 here is CASSLYGGEVTEAFF. The CDR3 nucleotides are TGTGCCAGCAGCTTATATGGCGGTGAAGTCACTGAAGCTTTCTTT.

V usage is TRBV11-2 and J usage is TRBJ2-7, with D tentatively TRBD2 (5 bases). With 6 bases removed from V and 5 bases from J, the gap between germline ends came to 14 bases. CDR1 and CDR2 from the germline V gene are SGHAT and FQNNGV. This CDR3 spans 13 amino acids. CDR3 loop: CASRRAGIHEQYF. CDR3 in DNA: TGTGCCAGCAGGAGGGCAGGAATACACGAGCAGTACTTC.

The rearrangement uses TRBV25-1 and TRBJ2-2, with a tentative D call TRBD1 (5 bases). CDR3 length: 14 residues. The V gene lost 9 bases and the J gene lost 1 base, with 12 bases spanning the gap. In germline, CDR1 is MGHDK, CDR2 SYGVNS. CDR3 residues: CASQTDLNTGELFF. CDR3 DNA: TGTGCCAGTCAGACAGATCTGAACACCGGGGAGCTGTTTTTT.

The CDR3 loop is CASSFLRTGYGYTF. In DNA, the CDR3 is TGTGCCAGCAGCTTTCTACGGACAGGCTATGGCTACACCTTC. The chain recombines TRBV7-3 with TRBJ1-2, with 7 bases lining up with TRBD1. The V gene's germline CDR1 is SGHTA and CDR2 FQGTGA. The CDR3 contains 14 residues. After removal of 3 bases from V and 4 bases from J, the junction contained 5 bases not matched to a gene.

This chain connects TRBV6-2 or TRBV6-3 to TRBJ2-7; TRBD1 might be the D (6 bases). CDR1 MNHEY and CDR2 SVGEGT come from the germline V gene. The V gene lost 5 bases and the J gene lost 1 base, with 18 bases spanning the gap. This CDR3 contains 16 residues. CDR3 DNA sequence: TGTGCCAGCAGTCCCCCGCGACAGGCGCCTTCCTACGAGCAGTACTTC. Protein product: CASSPPRQAPSYEQYF.

The gene calls are TRBV18 and TRBJ1-6; no clear D. CDR3 size: 13 residues. V lost 7 bases, J lost 9 bases, and 13 bases lay in between. From germline, CDR1 is KGHSH and CDR2 LQKENI. The chain's CDR3 is CASWEGFGSPLHF. The CDR3, as DNA: TGTGCCAGCTGGGAGGGCTTCGGTTCACCCCTCCACTTT.

The sample holds one count of this clone. The gene calls are TRBV6-5 and TRBJ1-5; 8 positions match TRBD1. CDR1 and CDR2 from the germline V gene are MNHEY and SVGAGI. This CDR3 contains 15 residues. V dropped 11 bases and J dropped 2; count of bases not matched to a gene: 11. The CDR3 nucleotides read TGTGCCGCTCCTGAACAGGGGGAAGGCAATCAGCCCCAGCATTTT. It specifies CAAPEQGEGNQPQHF.

CDR3 nucleotide sequence: TGTGCCATCAGTGAGACAGGGGACACTGAAGCTTTCTTT. Amino acids: CAISETGDTEAFF. The genes are TRBV10-3 and TRBJ1-1; 7 nucleotides match TRBD1. CDR3 length equals 13 residues. Germline V gene sequence: CDR1 ENHRY, CDR2 SYGVKD. The V and J ends lost 2 bases and 3 bases, in that order; junction bases with no gene match: 0.

The chain joins TRBV19 to TRBJ2-3; 12 bases agree with TRBD1. The CDR3 totals 16 residues. Germline V gene data show CDR1 as LNHDA and CDR2 as SQIVND (reference sequence). J lost 4 bases, V lost 8 bases, and 10 bases had no gene match. The CDR3 is CASVLGTGGASDTQYF. CDR3 bases: TGTGCCAGTGTCCTCGGGACAGGGGGCGCGTCAGATACGCAGTATTTT.

V usage is TRBV27 and J usage is TRBJ2-1, with a possible D match to TRBD2 (5 bases). V lost 5 bases and J 0 bases, leaving 17 bases between the germline ends. This CDR3 is built from 17 residues. The germline gives CDR1 MNHEY, CDR2 SMNVEV (reference sequence). This CDR3 is CASSPLGGPSSYNEQFF. The CDR3 DNA reads TGTGCCAGCAGTCCGCTCGGCGGGCCTAGCTCCTACAATGAGCAGTTCTTC.

V is TRBV3-1 (or the pseudogene TRBV3-2) and J is TRBJ1-5; 7 bases match TRBD1. With 4 bases clipped from V and 3 bases from J, the junction kept 6 bases outside the gene matches. This CDR3 region has 15 residues. CDR1 LGHDT and CDR2 YNNKEL come from the germline V gene (reference sequence). The CDR3 here is CASSRRTGINQPQHF. CDR3 DNA: TGTGCCAGCAGCCGAAGGACAGGAATCAATCAGCCCCAGCATTTT.

The chain joins TRBV7-8 to TRBJ2-3; possibly TRBD2 for D (5 bases). Per germline, CDR1 SGHVS and CDR2 FQNEAQ. The CDR3 runs 15 residues. V lost 4 bases and J lost 3, with 14 bases in between. In nucleotides, the CDR3 is TGTGCCAGCAGCTCCCGAGGAGGACGGACAGATACGCAGTATTTT. Translated, it gives CASSSRGGRTDTQYF.

This clone turned up a few times. CDR3 sequence (DNA): TGCAGCGTTGAAGATCAAGCTAGGAGGGGTACGCAGTATTTT. It specifies CSVEDQARRGTQYF. This chain uses TRBV29-1 with TRBJ2-3, with TRBD2 as a possible D gene (6 bases). Germline assignment: CDR1 SQVTM and CDR2 ANQGSEA. This CDR3 region has 14 residues. The V gene lost 0 bases and the J gene lost 8 bases, with 15 bases spanning the gap.

This clone has a handful of counts. V gene TRBV5-4 combines with J gene TRBJ2-3, with 8 positions matching TRBD1. After removal of 4 bases from V and 2 bases from J, the junction contained 9 bases not matched to a gene. Germline CDR1 reads SGHNT; CDR2 reads YYREEE (reference sequence). CDR3 length: 16 residues. The CDR3 nucleotides are TGTGCCAGCAGCCGTGGAGCAGGGGGCAACACAGATACGCAGTATTTT. It yields the protein CASSRGAGGNTDTQYF.

This chain joins TRBV9 and TRBJ1-1, with D uncertain. Germline V gene lookup returns CDR1 SGDLS and CDR2 YYNGEE. The CDR3 has 14 residues. V dropped 0 bases and J dropped 0 bases, with 6 bases sitting between them. The CDR3 is CASSVGSLNTEAFF. The CDR3 DNA reads as TGTGCCAGCAGCGTAGGTTCCTTGAACACTGAAGCTTTCTTT.

The V call is TRBV24-1, the J call TRBJ1-2, with 7 nucleotides matching TRBD1. The V gene's germline CDR1 is KGHDR and CDR2 SFDVKD. The V segment lost 1 base and the J segment 8 bases; nucleotides outside the gene matches: 9. The CDR3 runs 15 residues. CDR3 loop: CATSDLGQVHGGYTF. As DNA, the CDR3 is TGTGCCACCAGTGATTTAGGACAGGTCCATGGGGGCTACACCTTC.

The chain is built from TRBV2 and TRBJ2-1, with D perhaps matching TRBD1 (6 bases). V gave up 7 bases and J gave up 13 bases, with 20 bases separating them. The CDR3 extends over 13 amino acids. Per germline, CDR1 SNHLY and CDR2 FYNNEI. The CDR3 sequence: CASTLRTDSLQFF. The CDR3 DNA sequence: TGTGCCAGCACCCTCCGGACAGACTCCCTTCAGTTCTTC.

J is TRBJ2-7 and V is TRBV6-5; D perhaps matches TRBD1 (6 bases). V dropped 7 bases and J dropped 3 bases, with 19 bases sitting between them. The germline V gene encodes CDR1 MNHEY and CDR2 SVGAGI. CDR3 length: 15 residues. This chain's CDR3 is CASTETGIGNYEQYF. Written as DNA, the CDR3 is TGTGCCAGCACCGAAACAGGGATAGGGAACTACGAGCAGTACTTC.

This sequence joins TRBV10-3 and TRBJ2-7; the D gene is possibly TRBD1 (5 bases). CDR3 length: 11 residues. V lost 11 bases and J lost 2, with 10 bases in between. CDR1 and CDR2 from the germline V gene are ENHRY and SYGVKD. DNA for the CDR3: TGTGCCTTCGGACAAACCTACGAGCAGTACTTC. Translating gives CAFGQTYEQYF.

This clone was detected only once. J is TRBJ2-2 and V is TRBV27; 12 nucleotides match TRBD2. The CDR3 is 18 residues long. J lost 4 bases, V lost 0 bases, and 6 bases had no gene match. The germline gives CDR1 MNHEY, CDR2 SMNVEV (reference sequence). The CDR3 sequence: CASSLSSSSGRVTGELFF. Written as DNA, the CDR3 is TGTGCCAGCAGTTTATCCTCTTCTAGCGGGAGGGTCACCGGGGAGCTGTTTTTT.

Here the CDR3 DNA reads TGCGCCAGCAGCCAAGATTTGAGCGGGACAGATACGCAGTATTTT. Translated: CASSQDLSGTDTQYF. The chain has TRBV4-1 and TRBJ2-3; TRBD2 might be the D (6 bases). V lost 0 bases and J 3 bases, leaving 10 bases between the germline ends. Germline-derived CDR1 and CDR2 are MGHRA and YSYEKL. The CDR3 loop spans 15 amino acids.

The chain combines TRBV5-5 with TRBJ2-1, with a possible D match to TRBD2 (7 bases). The CDR3 runs to 15 residues. Per the germline V gene, CDR1 is SGHKS and CDR2 is YYEKEE (reference sequence). V was pared by 8 bases and J by 0 bases, with 15 bases between. CDR3 DNA: TGTGCCAGTTCGGAGGGGGGGACCTCCTACAATGAGCAGTTCTTC. The encoded protein is CASSEGGTSYNEQFF.

The J gene is TRBJ1-1, the V gene TRBV10-3; 8 bases map to TRBD1. This CDR3 is built from 14 residues. Germline lookup yields CDR1 ENHRY and CDR2 SYGVKD. The V segment lost 3 bases and the J segment 12 bases; nucleotides outside the gene matches: 12. The CDR3 region has the DNA TGTGCCATCAGTGAACAAGCAGGGGGCGCCGGAACTTTCTTT. Protein: CAISEQAGGAGTFF.

The chain links TRBV7-2 to TRBJ2-7; 13 bases map to TRBD2. V trimming: 5 bases; J trimming: 0 bases; junction bases outside the gene matches: 10. CDR3 size: 18 residues. Germline V gene data show CDR1 as SGHTA and CDR2 as FQGNSA. Here the CDR3 reads CASSLTTSGGFLSYEQYF. DNA for the CDR3: TGTGCCAGCAGCCTTACGACTAGCGGGGGGTTTCTCTCCTACGAGCAGTACTTC. Full variable domain (missing parts from reference TRBV7-2 and TRBJ2-7): GAGVSQSPSNKVTEKGKDVELRCDPISGHTALYWYRQSLGQGLEFLIYFQGNSAPDKSGLPSDRFSAERTGGSVSTLTIQRTQQEDSAVYLCASSLTTSGGFLSYEQYFGPGTRLTVT.

In this sample, this clone turned up once. The chain is built from TRBV27 and TRBJ2-1, with 8 bases lining up with TRBD2. The germline gives CDR1 MNHEY, CDR2 SMNVEV (reference sequence). This CDR3 comprises 16 residues. V shed 1 base, J shed 3 bases, and the junction held 5 bases outside the gene matches. The CDR3 DNA reads as TGTGCCAGCAGTTTATTTCCGGGACTAGGCTACAATGAGCAGTTCTTC. It is translated as CASSLFPGLGYNEQFF.